This T cell receptor beta chain was captured by sequencing in a study of a mutant IDH1 vaccine in newly diagnosed glioma. Study-wide context: Treated patients, roughly 60% male and roughly 40% female, averaged about 40 years of age. The earlier regimen, radiotherapy, temozolomide, or both, was most often both. Study conclusions and caveats: No link was apparently found between pseudoprogression and changes in top peripheral T cell clonotypes. Vaccine-induced immune responses were detected in around 93% of patients.

Time point described: baseline, week 1 (first vaccination visit). Treatment indicated: pre-vaccination baseline after standard-of-care therapy. This clone was found a few times. The antigen is unknown. The data were produced by immunoSEQ multiplex PCR, yet TCRdb's version contains in-frame clones alone and is incomplete. Counted here are about 88,000 clones, around 80% occurring once; the ten biggest clones make up roughly 5%. This sample comprised PBMCs, obtained from a glioma patient treated with radiotherapy, temozolomide or both. The clonotype was recovered from a man aged 35 to 55 with glioma. Some clones in this sample may be carry-over from other donors' samples.

CDR3 protein: CASSIPQGDAPQHF. The CDR3 DNA reads TGTGCCAGTAGTATCCCCCAGGGGGATGCGCCCCAGCATTTT. The chain combines TRBV19 with TRBJ1-5; TRBD1 aligns across 7 bases. V lost 3 bases to trimming and J lost 9 bases; unmatched junction nucleotides: 8. CDR3 length: 14 residues. The germline gives CDR1 LNHDA, CDR2 SQIVND (reference sequence).